Presented here are 25 T cell receptor beta chains from one specimen sequenced in a study of PD-L1 blockade in urothelial cancer. Measured with immunoSEQ multiplex PCR; TCRdb has only the in-frame clones, and not every one. Of 25,000 to 35,000 clones in the sample, more than 75% were seen once. Sample: PBMCs, taken around atezolizumab (anti-PD-L1) treatment. These receptors came from a man in his forties or fifties with urothelial cancer.

V is TRBV30 and J is TRBJ1-5, with 8 bases fitting TRBD1. Germline V gives CDR1 GTSNPN, CDR2 SVGIG (reference sequence). The CDR3 covers 14 residues. The junction had 4 bases not matched to a gene; V was cut back by 4 bases and J by 2 bases. The CDR3 spells CAWNDRGGNQPQHF. CDR3 nucleotides: TGTGCCTGGAACGACAGGGGAGGCAATCAGCCCCAGCATTTT.

This clone was observed a few times. The chain uses TRBV7-2 and TRBJ1-1; 8 nucleotides agree with TRBD1. Per the germline V gene, CDR1 is SGHTA and CDR2 is FQGNSA. The trim removed 3 bases at V and 8 bases at J, leaving 8 bases unmatched. The CDR3 sequence is 14 residues long. The CDR3 here is CASSFTGQVLEAFF. As DNA, the CDR3 is TGTGCCAGCAGCTTCACGGGACAGGTGCTGGAAGCTTTCTTT. Drawing the rest from reference TRBV7-2 and TRBJ1-1, the complete variable domain is GAGVSQSPSNKVTEKGKDVELRCDPISGHTALYWYRQSLGQGLEFLIYFQGNSAPDKSGLPSDRFSAERTGGSVSTLTIQRTQQEDSAVYLCASSFTGQVLEAFFGQGTRLTVV.

In DNA, the CDR3 is TGTGCCAGCAGTGCTGACAGTCCCGGCAGGAGCTCCTATAATTCACCCCTCCACTTT. Its translation is CASSADSPGRSSYNSPLHF. The genes are TRBV2 and TRBJ1-6, with D tentatively TRBD1 (5 bases). From germline, CDR1 is SNHLY and CDR2 FYNNEI. Trimming shortened V by 4 bases and J by 0 bases, and 19 bases separated the two germline ends. The CDR3 is 19 amino acids.

The rearrangement links TRBV5-1 to TRBJ1-2, with D possibly TRBD1 on 6 matching bases. CDR1 and CDR2 (germline): SGHRS, YFSETQ. Trimming removed 1 base at V and 8 bases at J, with 18 bases between. The length of the CDR3 is 15 residues. CDR3 residues: CASSLSGQTSRGYTF. CDR3 sequence (DNA): TGCGCCAGCAGCTTGTCTGGACAGACATCTAGGGGCTACACCTTC.

The chain carries TRBV29-1 and TRBJ1-4; maybe TRBD1 (6 bases). The ends were cut back, 4 bases at V and 7 bases at J, with 13 bases in the middle. Germline V gene data show CDR1 as SQVTM and CDR2 as ANQGSEA. The CDR3 is 13 residues long. In DNA, the CDR3 is TGCAGCGTTGTCGAGGGGGTGGGTGAAAAACTGTTTTTT. Translation gives CSVVEGVGEKLFF.

The chain combines TRBV19 with TRBJ2-3; 9 bases are shared with TRBD2. The junction had 12 bases not matched to a gene; V was cut back by 6 bases and J by 2 bases. The length of the CDR3 is 17 residues. CDR1 is LNHDA and CDR2 is SQIVND in the germline V gene (reference sequence). In DNA form, the CDR3 reads TGTGCCAGTAGAATCCACGGGCTAGCGGGAACCACAGATACGCAGTATTTT. Translation gives CASRIHGLAGTTDTQYF.

The genes are TRBV15 and TRBJ2-1, with 8 bases that match TRBD1. Germline lookup yields CDR1 LNHNV and CDR2 YYDKDF (reference sequence). V was clipped by 1 base and J by 7 bases; unmatched bases: 6. The CDR3 covers 15 residues. CDR3 DNA sequence: TGTGCCACCAGCAGAGCCGGGACAGGTATAAATGAGCAGTTCTTC. Its translation is CATSRAGTGINEQFF. The complete variable domain, with remaining parts taken from reference TRBV15 and TRBJ2-1, reads DAMVIQNPRYQVTQFGKPVTLSCSQTLNHNVMYWYQQKSSQAPKLLFHYYDKDFNNEADTPDNFQSRRPNTSFCFLDIRSPGLGDTAMYLCATSRAGTGINEQFFGPGTRLTVL.

The rearrangement joins TRBV29-1 to TRBJ2-3, with D perhaps matching TRBD2 (5 bases). Germline-derived CDR1 and CDR2 are SQVTM and ANQGSEA. The CDR3 spans 12 residues. The ends were cut back, 4 bases at V and 1 base at J, with 6 bases in the middle. CDR3 DNA: TGCAGCGTTGGTAGCGGCACAGATACGCAGTATTTT. As protein: CSVGSGTDTQYF.

The rearrangement uses TRBV10-2 and TRBJ2-1; 16 nucleotides agree with TRBD2. Germline CDR1 is WSHSY and CDR2 is SAAADI. The CDR3 has 16 amino acids. V lost 4 bases, J lost 9 bases, and 6 bases stayed unmatched. The CDR3 spells CASSVLGLAGGGEQFF. The CDR3, as DNA: TGCGCCAGCAGTGTCCTGGGACTAGCGGGGGGGGGTGAGCAGTTCTTC.

This rearrangement joins TRBV21-1 to TRBJ1-4. TRBV21-1 is recorded as a pseudogene. This CDR3 region has 17 residues. The CDR3, as DNA: TGTGCCAGCAGCACAACTCAGCGGGACACGCCGTATGAAAAACTGTTTTTT. It encodes CASSTTQRDTPYEKLFF.

The V gene is TRBV5-6, the J gene TRBJ2-3; a weak D match, TRBD2 (7 bases). CDR3 length: 17 residues. Trimming left V 1 base short and J 4 bases short, with 19 bases between. The V gene's germline CDR1 is SGHDT and CDR2 YYEEEE. The CDR3 protein is CASSLLGGGTQADTQYF. CDR3 nucleotide sequence: TGTGCCAGCAGCTTGTTAGGGGGGGGGACACAGGCAGATACGCAGTATTTT.

DNA of the CDR3: TGCGCCAGCAGCGCAGGGTTAGAGACCCAGTACTTC. This encodes CASSAGLETQYF. This chain connects TRBV10-2 to TRBJ2-5; a possible D gene is TRBD1 (5 bases). CDR1 and CDR2 from the germline V gene are WSHSY and SAAADI. Trimming took off 6 bases at V and 4 bases at J, with 9 bases between the two ends. The CDR3 has 12 residues.

This clone was seen only once. The genes are TRBV28 and TRBJ2-5, with TRBD1 matching over 7 bases. The trim removed 4 bases at V and 5 bases at J, leaving 10 bases unmatched. Germline assignment: CDR1 MDHEN and CDR2 SYDVKM. The CDR3 loop spans 15 amino acids. The CDR3 is CASSSPLDRVETQYF. CDR3 nucleotide sequence: TGTGCCAGCAGTTCCCCCTTAGACAGGGTTGAGACCCAGTACTTC.

The chain joins TRBV12-5 to TRBJ2-3; tentative D call: TRBD1 (5 bases). Trimming removed 4 bases at V and 2 bases at J, with 13 bases between. CDR1 LGHNT and CDR2 FRNRAP come from the germline V gene. The CDR3 is made up of 15 amino acids. Here the CDR3 DNA reads TGTGCTAGTGGTTGGATCTCAGGGAACACAGATACGCAGTATTTT. Amino acid sequence: CASGWISGNTDTQYF.

This chain uses TRBV5-1 with TRBJ1-1; 8 bases line up with TRBD1. V shed 7 bases, J shed 0 bases, and the junction held 8 bases outside the gene matches. The CDR3 runs 15 residues. Per germline, CDR1 SGHRS and CDR2 YFSETQ. The CDR3 spells CASQPQTGVNTEAFF. The CDR3 coding sequence is TGCGCCAGCCAACCCCAGACAGGGGTGAACACTGAAGCTTTCTTT.

This chain uses TRBV6-5 with TRBJ2-3, with TRBD1 matching 8 bases. The V and J ends lost 5 bases and 4 bases, in that order; junction bases with no gene match: 5. CDR3 size: 14 residues. Germline values: CDR1 MNHEY, CDR2 SVGAGI. CDR3 loop: CASSQDRAPDTQYF. The CDR3 nucleotides read TGTGCCAGCAGTCAGGACAGGGCCCCAGATACGCAGTATTTT.

This clone was counted only a few times. The rearrangement joins TRBV10-3 to TRBJ2-7; 8 bases align to TRBD2. J gave up 3 bases and V 5 bases, and 6 bases lay outside the gene matches. Germline V gene data show CDR1 as ENHRY and CDR2 as SYGVKD. The CDR3 loop spans 14 amino acids. CDR3 bases: TGTGCCATCAGTAACGGGGGGGGTAGCTACGAGCAGTACTTC. Translating it yields CAISNGGGSYEQYF.

V gene TRBV27 combines with J gene TRBJ1-2; D perhaps matches TRBD1 (6 bases). Trimming removed 7 bases at V and 4 bases at J, with 16 bases between. The germline V gene encodes CDR1 MNHEY and CDR2 SMNVEV (reference sequence). The CDR3 has 14 residues. The DNA for the CDR3 is TGTGCCAGCAAACAAAGGGGGGGCGGCTATGGCTACACCTTC. Protein product: CASKQRGGGYGYTF.

The V and J genes are TRBV6-5 and TRBJ1-1; TRBD1 is a possible D gene (5 bases). V was trimmed by 7 bases and J by 1 base, leaving 10 bases between them. CDR3 size: 13 residues. CDR1 MNHEY and CDR2 SVGAGI come from the germline V gene. DNA of the CDR3: TGTGCCAGCACCGACAGACCGAACACTGAAGCTTTCTTT. It encodes CASTDRPNTEAFF.

The chain recombines TRBV12-5 with TRBJ2-7, with TRBD1 matching 11 bases. The CDR3 covers 14 residues. Trimming took 4 bases from V and 4 from J; bases not matched to a gene: 3. Germline V gene data show CDR1 as LGHNT and CDR2 as FRNRAP. This CDR3 reads CASGSGQGAYEQYF. The CDR3 region has the DNA TGTGCTAGTGGTTCAGGACAGGGGGCGTACGAGCAGTACTTC.

The V gene is TRBV18, the J gene TRBJ1-5; possibly TRBD1 for D (5 bases). Germline CDR1 is KGHSH and CDR2 is LQKENI. The CDR3 runs to 15 residues. V was pared by 3 bases and J by 2 bases, with 11 bases between. The CDR3 DNA follows: TGTGCCAGCTCACCCAAGCAGGGCGGCAATCAGCCCCAGCATTTT. Translating it yields CASSPKQGGNQPQHF.

The genes are TRBV11-2 and TRBJ2-7; the match to TRBD2 covers 9 bases. V lost 3 bases, J lost 2 bases, and 8 bases stayed unmatched. Germline loops: CDR1 SGHAT, CDR2 FQNNGV. This CDR3 spans 16 amino acids. DNA of the CDR3: TGTGCCAGCAGCTTTGATGTGACTAGCGGTCCCTACGAGCAGTACTTC. It is translated as CASSFDVTSGPYEQYF. The entire variable domain, with the rest obtained from reference TRBV11-2 and TRBJ2-7, is as follows: EAGVAQSPRYKIIEKRQSVAFWCNPISGHATLYWYQQILGQGPKLLIQFQNNGVVDDSQLPKDRFSAERLKGVDSTLKIQPAKLEDSAVYLCASSFDVTSGPYEQYFGPGTRLTVT.

This chain links TRBV19 with TRBJ2-5; TRBD1 might be the D (5 bases). Trimming removed 5 bases at V and 1 base at J, with 11 bases between. Germline CDR1 is LNHDA and CDR2 is SQIVND (reference sequence). This CDR3 contains 14 residues. This CDR3 is CASSPRTTQETQYF. CDR3 in DNA: TGTGCCAGTAGTCCACGGACAACCCAAGAGACCCAGTACTTC.

The CDR3 bases are TGTGCCATCAAAGACAGCCGGTCTTTTTCCGGGGAGCTGTTTTTT. This gives the protein CAIKDSRSFSGELFF. The chain links TRBV28 to TRBJ2-2, with D tentatively TRBD1 (5 bases). The CDR3 has 15 residues. Trimming pared 10 bases from V and 6 bases from J, leaving 21 bases between. Germline assignment: CDR1 MDHEN and CDR2 SYDVKM.

The chain joins TRBV27 to TRBJ2-7; 7 positions agree with TRBD2. The trim removed 4 bases at V and 7 bases at J, leaving 16 bases unmatched. This CDR3 spans 16 amino acids. Germline CDR1 reads MNHEY; CDR2 reads SMNVEV (reference sequence). The CDR3 sequence is CASSSPTSEPMLEQYF. The CDR3 coding sequence is TGTGCCAGCAGTTCCCCCACTAGCGAGCCCATGTTGGAGCAGTACTTC.